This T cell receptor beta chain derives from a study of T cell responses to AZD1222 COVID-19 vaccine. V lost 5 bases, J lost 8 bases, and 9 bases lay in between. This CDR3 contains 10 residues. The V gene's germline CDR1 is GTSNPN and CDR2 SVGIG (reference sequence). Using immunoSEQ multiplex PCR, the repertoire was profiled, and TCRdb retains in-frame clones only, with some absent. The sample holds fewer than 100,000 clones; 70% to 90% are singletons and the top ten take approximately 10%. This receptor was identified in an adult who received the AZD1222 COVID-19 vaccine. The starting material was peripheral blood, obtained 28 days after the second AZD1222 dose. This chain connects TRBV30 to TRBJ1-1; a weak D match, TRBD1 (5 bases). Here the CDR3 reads CAWFDSEAFF. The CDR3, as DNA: TGTGCCTGGTTTGACAGCGAAGCTTTCTTT.